Sequencing of this T cell receptor (beta chain) was carried out in a study of human T cells and chemical hapten exposure. Germline lookup yields CDR1 SGHNT and CDR2 YENEEA. The CDR3 spans 17 residues. The V gene lost 4 bases and the J gene lost 1 base, with 16 bases spanning the gap. In the case of this clonotype: Its target is not known. A much larger clone lies a single base off, so this may be a read error.

Time point described: healthy volunteer bleed at 6 weeks. Unseparated into fractions, whole blood served as the source from which total RNA was extracted. Via MiXCR, TCRdb re-called the RACE reads, giving one row per CDR3 protein. The sample contains under 45,000 distinct CDR3 sequences, approximately 5% of which appear only once. Study results and limitations: Counts of TCRs above 1 in 1000 frequency stayed unchanged with DPC sensitization.

This chain joins TRBV11-3 and TRBJ1-4; D is ambiguous. Sequencing input: whole blood. The clonotype was recovered from a human donor in good health. Some clones in this sample may be carry-over from other donors' samples. Here the CDR3 DNA reads TGTGCCAGCAGCTCGGGGAAGCCAGAAATAACTAATGAAAAACTGTTTTTT. As protein: CASSSGKPEITNEKLFF. Based on the CDR3 plus reference TRBV11-3 and TRBJ1-4, the full variable domain is EAGVVQSPRYKIIEKKQPVAFWCNPISGHNTLYWYLQNLGQGPELLIRYENEEAVDDSQLPKDRFSAERLKGVDSTLKIQPAELGDSAVYLCASSSGKPEITNEKLFFGSGTQLSVL.